The 10 T cell receptor beta chains reported below all come from one sample, sequenced in a study of T-cell reconstitution after alpha-beta-depleted transplantation in children. As it was prepared, the TCRbeta library received unique molecular identifiers. TCRdb re-called the PCR reads through MiXCR, storing one row per CDR3 protein. Altogether 200,000 to 250,000 distinct CDR3 sequences are present, 9.7% being singletons, with the ten largest covering approximately 5.4%. The sample consisted of PBMCs from the stem cell graft donor, taken from the stem cell graft. The receptors derive from a human donor who donated a stem cell graft to a child with SCID.

This clonotype showed up many times. This chain connects TRBV21-1 to TRBJ1-3. TRBV21-1 is a pseudogene segment. This CDR3 spans 14 amino acids. The CDR3 region has the DNA TGTGCCAGCCACGGGAGGGGGAGTGGAAACACCATATATTTT. Amino acids: CASHGRGSGNTIYF.

The gene calls are TRBV5-1 and TRBJ1-6; a weak D match, TRBD1 (5 bases). CDR1 is SGHRS, CDR2 YFSETQ, per germline. Trimming took off 2 bases at V and 2 bases at J, with 8 bases between the two ends. This CDR3 is 15 amino acids long. The CDR3 reads CASSFTGAYNSPLHF. DNA for the CDR3: TGCGCCAGCAGCTTCACGGGGGCCTATAATTCACCCCTCCACTTT. Combining the CDR3 with reference TRBV5-1 and TRBJ1-6 gives the whole variable domain KAGVTQTPRYLIKTRGQQVTLSCSPISGHRSVSWYQQTPGQGLQFLFEYFSETQRNKGNFPGRFSGRQFSNSRSEMNVSTLELGDSALYLCASSFTGAYNSPLHFGNGTRLTVT.

This clonotype was seen repeatedly, ten times or more. The chain links TRBV6-2 or TRBV6-3 to TRBJ2-1, with TRBD2 identical over 8 bases. The V and J ends lost 6 bases and 2 bases, in that order; junction bases with no gene match: 0. Germline assignment: CDR1 MNHEY and CDR2 SVGEGT. The CDR3 runs 13 residues. DNA for the CDR3: TGTGCCAGCAGCGGGGGGGCCTACAATGAGCAGTTCTTC. Translating it yields CASSGGAYNEQFF.

This chain links TRBV20-1 with TRBJ2-1; perhaps D is TRBD1 or TRBD2 (6 bases each). The V gene's germline CDR1 is DFQATT and CDR2 SNEGSKA (reference sequence). This CDR3 comprises 15 residues. V lost 6 bases to trimming and J lost 5 bases, with 20 bases between them. The CDR3 is CSAPLGRGRDNEQFF. As DNA, the CDR3 is TGCAGTGCCCCGCTCGGACGGGGGCGAGACAATGAGCAGTTCTTC.

This clonotype has only a few counts. The chain employs TRBV6-2 or TRBV6-3 and TRBJ1-6; D not resolved. V was trimmed by 3 bases and J by 14 bases, leaving 14 bases between them. The CDR3 has 13 amino acids. Germline loops: CDR1 MNHEY, CDR2 SVGEGT. The CDR3 DNA reads TGTGCCAGCAGTTATGGAAAGGGCCTCACCCTCCACTTT. Its protein is CASSYGKGLTLHF.

This clonotype was observed a handful of times. This rearrangement joins TRBV12-3 or TRBV12-4 to TRBJ2-7; 15 bases map to TRBD2. The V gene end was trimmed by 6 bases and the J gene end by 6 bases; junction bases not matched to a gene: 6. The CDR3 is 15 residues long. CDR3 in amino acids: CASSLGLAGGVEQYF. The CDR3, as DNA: TGTGCCAGCAGCCTAGGACTAGCGGGGGGGGTCGAGCAGTACTTC.

This clonotype has a count of ten or more. V and J are TRBV12-3 or TRBV12-4 and TRBJ1-6; the match to TRBD1 covers 8 bases. Trimming at V came to 9 bases and at J to 5 bases, leaving 3 bases not matched to a gene. The CDR3 spans 13 residues. The CDR3 here is CASMDRDNSPLHF. CDR3 DNA: TGTGCCAGTATGGACAGGGATAATTCACCCCTCCACTTT.

This clonotype was observed at least ten times. The chain carries TRBV27 and TRBJ2-1, with 7 positions matching TRBD2. Looked up from germline, CDR1 is MNHEY and CDR2 is SMNVEV (reference sequence). This CDR3 spans 15 amino acids. The J segment lost 0 bases and the V segment lost 6 bases, leaving 5 bases of the junction unmatched. CDR3 loop: CASRRSGNSYNEQFF. CDR3 DNA: TGTGCCAGCAGACGAAGCGGGAACTCCTACAATGAGCAGTTCTTC.

This clonotype was picked up many times. The rearrangement joins TRBV2 to TRBJ2-1; D possibly corresponds to TRBD2 (5 bases). The ends were cut back, 6 bases at V and 7 bases at J, with 10 bases in the middle. Germline V lookup: CDR1 SNHLY, CDR2 FYNNEI. The CDR3 totals 12 residues. The CDR3 here is CASSPLVNEQFF. The CDR3 nucleotides are TGTGCCAGCAGCCCACTAGTAAATGAGCAGTTCTTC.

On this clonotype itself: With a much larger clone just one base away, this may be a read error. V and J are TRBV20-1 and TRBJ2-5; no clear D. In germline, CDR1 is DFQATT, CDR2 SNEGSKA (reference sequence). The CDR3 has 12 residues. The CDR3 spells CTAYKTGETQYF. The CDR3 DNA sequence: TGCACTGCTTATAAAACCGGGGAGACCCAGTACTTC.